Sequencing of this T cell receptor beta chain was carried out in a study of identical twins. Healthy Caucasians provided all donations. This clonotype was seen repeatedly, ten times or more. A universal primer site came from template switching; cDNA carried unique molecular identifiers. TCRdb reanalysed the 5' RACE reads using MiXCR and keeps one entry per CDR3 protein. There are approximately 300,000 distinct CDR3 sequences in the sample; roughly 9.7% occur only once, and about 7.1% lies in the top ten. V was shortened by 0 bases and J by 2 bases, with 8 bases between the two germline ends. The germline gives CDR1 SGHDN, CDR2 FVKESK. The CDR3 runs 15 residues. The sample was also linked to a second study, of yellow fever vaccine responses in identical twins.

The TCR sequence derives from a woman between 18 and 30 years old in good health. The sequenced sample consisted of CD8+ T cells sorted from blood. This chain connects TRBV14 to TRBJ1-3; perhaps TRBD1 as D (6 bases). CDR3 sequence: CASSQDGQTGNTIYF. DNA for the CDR3: TGTGCCAGCAGCCAAGATGGACAGACTGGAAACACCATATATTTT.